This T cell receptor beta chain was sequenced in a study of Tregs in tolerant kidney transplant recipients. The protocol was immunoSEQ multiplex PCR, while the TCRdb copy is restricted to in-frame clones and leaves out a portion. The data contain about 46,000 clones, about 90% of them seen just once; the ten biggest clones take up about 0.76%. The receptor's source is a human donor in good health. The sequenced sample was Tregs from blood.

Here the CDR3 DNA reads TGCGCCAGCAGCGAGGGGTTGAACACTGAAGCTTTCTTT. Amino acids: CASSEGLNTEAFF. V and J are TRBV5-1 and TRBJ1-1, with D tentatively TRBD1 (5 bases). V was shortened by 4 bases and J by 0 bases, with 7 bases between the two germline ends. The CDR3 is 13 amino acids. CDR1 is SGHRS, CDR2 YFSETQ, per germline.